The rows below give T cell receptor beta chains drawn from one sample of a study of OX40 agonist ivuxolimab in advanced cancers. Method: immunoSEQ multiplex PCR; TCRdb's copy keeps in-frame clones and lacks some. Of tens of thousands of clones listed, over 70% are singletons. The specimen was CD4+ or CD8+ T cells sorted from blood, collected in a trial of the OX40 agonist ivuxolimab. Source of these receptors: an adult with an advanced solid tumor such as melanoma, head and neck, liver or kidney cancer. The CDR3 runs from the conserved cysteine through the conserved F or W. The order of the fields is clone size, J gene, D gene, V gene, CDR3 DNA, CDR3 protein. A D gene is named only where the DNA matches it firmly. Size tells how often a clone was seen (once, few, many) or the class of an expanded clone, and some rows leave it out.

>NA|TRBJ1-2|TRBD1|TRBV19
TGTGCCAGTAGTATGGACAGGGGGCAGGGCTACACCTTC
CASSMDRGQGYTF
>NA|TRBJ1-1|NA|TRBV5-4
TGTGCCAGCAGCTTAACATACAACACTGAAGCTTTCTTT
CASSLTYNTEAFF
>few|TRBJ2-3|NA|TRBV5-1
TGCGCCAGCAGCTTGTCCGGGAGCATAGATACGCAGTATTTT
CASSLSGSIDTQYF
>NA|TRBJ2-5|NA|TRBV4-3
TGCGCCAGCAGCCAAGAGCGGGGACCCCATGAGACCCAGTACTTC
CASSQERGPHETQYF
>NA|TRBJ2-5|NA|TRBV20-1
TGCAGTGCTAGAGATCCTGGGGTGGAGTACTTC
CSARDPGVEYF
>NA|TRBJ1-1|NA|TRBV19
TGTGCCAGTAGTAAAAGGGGGGTCACTGAAGCTTTCTTT
CASSKRGVTEAFF
>NA|TRBJ2-3|NA|TRBV7-8
TGTGCCAGCAGCGCCCCCCGGGGGCGCTTGTTCGATACGCAGTATTTT
CASSAPRGRLFDTQYF
>NA|TRBJ2-7|TRBD1|TRBV30
TGTGCCTGGCAGGGGGCGAGGGAGCAGTACTTC
CAWQGAREQYF
>NA|TRBJ1-3|NA|TRBV19
TGTGCCAGTGTCGAGGTGGGGCAGGACACCATATATTTT
CASVEVGQDTIYF
>NA|TRBJ2-1|NA|TRBV19
TGTGCCAGTAGTATTTTTGCAGGGGCCGCATCCAATGAGCAGTTCTTC
CASSIFAGAASNEQFF
>NA|TRBJ2-3|NA|TRBV2
TGTGCCAGCAGAGCCCGACTAGGAAATAGTCCTAGCACAGATACGCAGTATTTT
CASRARLGNSPSTDTQYF
>NA|TRBJ2-3|TRBD1|TRBV7-9
TGTGCCAGCGGCCCGGGACAGGGGGCAGATACGCAGTATTTT
CASGPGQGADTQYF
>NA|TRBJ2-3|NA|TRBV5-8
TGTGCCAGCAGCTTGGGGGGGGGCACAGATACGCAGTATTTT
CASSLGGGTDTQYF
>few|TRBJ2-3|TRBD2|TRBV7-9
TGTGCCAGCAGTCCTACCCAACCTCGACTAGCTGGGGCAGATACGCAGTATTTT
CASSPTQPRLAGADTQYF
>NA|TRBJ2-7|NA|TRBV19
TGTGCCAGTAGTCTCAGTGCGGGGGCCTCCTACGAGCAGTACTTC
CASSLSAGASYEQYF
>once|TRBJ1-1|TRBD1|TRBV30
TGTGCCTGGAGTCACGGACAGGGGAACACTGAAGCTTTCTTT
CAWSHGQGNTEAFF
>NA|TRBJ1-5|NA|TRBV27
TGTGCCAGCAGTTTAATCGGGGATACTCAGCCCCAGCATTTT
CASSLIGDTQPQHF
>NA|TRBJ1-2|NA|TRBV19
TGTGCCAGTAGCCTACGAAGCCCAATCCCCTATGGCTACACCTTC
CASSLRSPIPYGYTF
>NA|TRBJ1-3|NA|TRBV11-2
TGTGCCAGCAGCTCGGGACTACTAAACACCATATATTTT
CASSSGLLNTIYF
>NA|TRBJ1-4|TRBD1|TRBV5-4
TGTGCCAGCAGCCTTGGACAGGGTCGTGAAAAACTGTTTTTT
CASSLGQGREKLFF
>NA|TRBJ2-1|NA|TRBV9
TGTGCCAGCAGCGTAGGAGACAGTGATGAGCAGTTCTTC
CASSVGDSDEQFF
>NA|TRBJ1-5|NA|TRBV11-2
TGTGCCAGCAGCTACCAGGGAAATCAGCCCCAGCATTTT
CASSYQGNQPQHF
>NA|TRBJ2-1|NA|TRBV30
TGTGCCTGCCCGACTACCCACAATGAGCAGTTCTTC
CACPTTHNEQFF
>NA|TRBJ1-2|NA|TRBV18
TGTGCCAGCTCACCGATGACAGATCCCTATGGCTACACCTTC
CASSPMTDPYGYTF
>few|TRBJ2-7|NA|TRBV5-8
TGTGCCAGCAGCCATACTGGGCCCGACTACGAGCAGTACTTC
CASSHTGPDYEQYF
>once|TRBJ2-1|NA|TRBV7-2
TGTGCCAGCAGCCTAGGACTTGGGGGGGGCCCCCCCTACAATGAGCAGTTCTTC
CASSLGLGGGPPYNEQFF
>few|TRBJ1-5|TRBD1|TRBV9
TGTGCCAGCAGTCCTAGGACAGGTCAGCCCCAGCATTTT
CASSPRTGQPQHF
>NA|TRBJ1-1|NA|TRBV6-6
TGTGCCAGCAGTTACGTGAACACTGAAGCTTTCTTT
CASSYVNTEAFF
>NA|TRBJ2-5|TRBD2|TRBV18
TGTGCCAGCCGAGAGACTAGCGGGGAAGAGACCCAGTACTTC
CASRETSGEETQYF
>many|TRBJ1-1|NA|TRBV10-3
TGTGCCATCAGTGAGAAGGTCAAGTACACTGAAGCTTTCTTT
CAISEKVKYTEAFF
>NA|TRBJ1-5|TRBD1|TRBV7-2
TGTGCCAGCAGCCTCGACGGGACAGGGGGCTTTCGGCCCCAGCATTTT
CASSLDGTGGFRPQHF
>NA|TRBJ2-3|NA|TRBV1
TGCACCAGCAGCCAAGATGAGGGGGGCCAGGGTTCGGATACGCAGTATTTT
CTSSQDEGGQGSDTQYF
>NA|TRBJ2-2|TRBD1|TRBV29-1
TGCAGCGTTGCAGGGGGAAGGGCTGGGAACACCGGGGAGCTGTTTTTT
CSVAGGRAGNTGELFF
>few|TRBJ2-1|TRBD2|TRBV19
TGTGCCAGTAGTAAGGCGGGAGGGAACAATGAGCAGTTCTTC
CASSKAGGNNEQFF
>NA|TRBJ1-2|NA|TRBV7-2
TGTGCCAGCAGCTCTGGGGCGGGATTTAGCTATGGCTACACCTTC
CASSSGAGFSYGYTF
>once|TRBJ1-4|TRBD1|TRBV4-3
TGCGCCAGCGGACAGGGTGAAAAACTGTTTTTT
CASGQGEKLFF
>NA|TRBJ1-2|NA|TRBV4-3
TGCGCCAGCAGCCAAGATTTGGCGCGGGTTCGGCTTGGCTACACCTTC
CASSQDLARVRLGYTF
>NA|TRBJ1-1|TRBD1|TRBV5-6
TGTGCCAGCAGCTTGGGACAGGGGAATTCTGGGGCTTTCTTT
CASSLGQGNSGAFF
>NA|TRBJ1-2|TRBD1|TRBV27
TGTGCCAGCAGTCCCGGACAGGGGGCGTTCGCGGGTGGCTACACCTTC
CASSPGQGAFAGGYTF
>NA|TRBJ1-5|NA|TRBV29-1
TGCAGCGTTGCAAGGGGCGATAATCAGCCCCAGCATTTT
CSVARGDNQPQHF
>few|TRBJ2-7|NA|TRBV19
TGTGCCAGTAGTGTTAGGACAGAGTCCTACGAGCAGTACTTC
CASSVRTESYEQYF
>NA|TRBJ2-1|NA|TRBV6-5
TGTGCCAGCAGTTACTCGACAGAGGGTGGCAATGAGCAGTTCTTC
CASSYSTEGGNEQFF
>NA|TRBJ1-1|NA|TRBV6-5
TGTGCCAGCAGTTTCGGCCTATGGGGCACTGAAGCTTTCTTT
CASSFGLWGTEAFF
>NA|TRBJ2-1|TRBD1|TRBV11-2
TGTGCCAGCAGCCAGGACAGGGGGAAGAACAATGAGCAGTTCTTC
CASSQDRGKNNEQFF
>NA|TRBJ2-4|NA|TRBV11-2
TGTGCCAGCAGCTTAGTGGACATTCAGTACTTC
CASSLVDIQYF
>few|TRBJ1-2|NA|TRBV11-2
TGTGCCAGCAGCTTAGAAATGGGAGACTATGGCTACACCTTC
CASSLEMGDYGYTF
>NA|TRBJ1-6|TRBD1|TRBV18
TGTGCCAGCTCGATCACAGGGGACCGTTCACCCCTCCACTTT
CASSITGDRSPLHF
>NA|TRBJ2-6|NA|TRBV7-6
TGTGCCAGCAGCGCCCGCGGGGGCCCCTCTGGGGCCAACGTCCTGACTTTC
CASSARGGPSGANVLTF
>NA|TRBJ2-7|NA|TRBV5-4
TGTGCCAGCAGCGGGGGACCAACAGACTACGAGCAGTACTTC
CASSGGPTDYEQYF
>NA|TRBJ2-1|NA|TRBV5-6
TGTGCCAGCAGCTTGGGCTTAGCAGGCTCCTACAATGAGCAGTTCTTC
CASSLGLAGSYNEQFF
>NA|TRBJ1-1|TRBD1|TRBV5-1
TGCGCCAGCAGCCAGTGGACAGGGGGCACTGAAGCTTTCTTT
CASSQWTGGTEAFF